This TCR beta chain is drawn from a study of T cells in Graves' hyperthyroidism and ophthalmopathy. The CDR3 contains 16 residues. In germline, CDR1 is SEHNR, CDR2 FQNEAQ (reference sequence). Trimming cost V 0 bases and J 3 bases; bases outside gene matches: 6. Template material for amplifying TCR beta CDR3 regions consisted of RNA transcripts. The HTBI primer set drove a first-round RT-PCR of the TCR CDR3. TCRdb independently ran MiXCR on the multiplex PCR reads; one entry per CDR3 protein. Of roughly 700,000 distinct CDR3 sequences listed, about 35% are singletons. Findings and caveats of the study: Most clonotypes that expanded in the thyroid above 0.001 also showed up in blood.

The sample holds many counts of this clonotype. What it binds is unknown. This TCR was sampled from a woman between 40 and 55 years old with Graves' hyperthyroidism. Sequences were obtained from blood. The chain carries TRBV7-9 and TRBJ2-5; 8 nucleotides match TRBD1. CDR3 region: CASSLAGTGGKETQYF. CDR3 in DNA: TGTGCCAGCAGCTTAGCGGGGACAGGCGGCAAAGAGACCCAGTACTTC.